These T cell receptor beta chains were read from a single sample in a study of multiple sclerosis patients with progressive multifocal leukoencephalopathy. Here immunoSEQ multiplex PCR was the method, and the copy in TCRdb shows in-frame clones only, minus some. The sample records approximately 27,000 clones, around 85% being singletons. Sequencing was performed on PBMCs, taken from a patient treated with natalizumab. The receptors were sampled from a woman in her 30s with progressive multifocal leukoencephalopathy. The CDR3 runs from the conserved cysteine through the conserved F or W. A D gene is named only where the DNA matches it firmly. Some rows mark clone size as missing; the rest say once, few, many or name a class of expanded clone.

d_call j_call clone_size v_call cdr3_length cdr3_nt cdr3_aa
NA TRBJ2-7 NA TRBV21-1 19 TGTGCCAGCAGGACTACCAAAGGACTAGCGGGGGGGCAATCGAGCGAGCAGTACTTC CASRTTKGLAGGQSSEQYF
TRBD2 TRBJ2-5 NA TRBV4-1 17 TGCGCCAGCAGCCAACAGGGACTAGCGGGGATTCAAGAGACCCAGTACTTC CASSQQGLAGIQETQYF
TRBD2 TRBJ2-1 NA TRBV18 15 TGTGCCAGCTCACCATTTGGCGGGAGTCTGAATGAGCAGTTCTTC CASSPFGGSLNEQFF
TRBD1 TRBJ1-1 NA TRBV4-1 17 TGCGCCAGCAGTCCCAGACAGGGAAGATCGTTGAACACTGAAGCTTTCTTT CASSPRQGRSLNTEAFF
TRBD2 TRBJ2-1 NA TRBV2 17 TGTGCCAGCAGTGTGGGTGCGTCTAGCGGGAGGGGGAATGAGCAGTTCTTC CASSVGASSGRGNEQFF
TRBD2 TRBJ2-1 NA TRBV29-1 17 TGCAGCGTTGATACCCTTGGATCCCTAGCGGAGTACAATGAGCAGTTCTTC CSVDTLGSLAEYNEQFF
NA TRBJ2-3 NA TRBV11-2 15 TGTGCCAGCAGCTTAGAGGGGGTGAGGGCAGATACGCAGTATTTT CASSLEGVRADTQYF
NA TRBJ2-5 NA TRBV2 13 TGTGCCAGCAGTGTACAGGGAAAAGAGACCCAGTACTTC CASSVQGKETQYF
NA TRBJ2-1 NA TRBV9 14 TGTGCCAGCAGCGTAGGTGTGACGACGAGTGAGCAGTTCTTC CASSVGVTTSEQFF
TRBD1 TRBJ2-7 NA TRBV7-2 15 TGTGCCAGCAGCGTCGACAGGGGGCTACTCTACGAGCAGTACTTC CASSVDRGLLYEQYF
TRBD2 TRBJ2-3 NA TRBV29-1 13 TGCAGCGGGGGGGGTCGAGGGACAGATACGCAGTATTTT CSGGGRGTDTQYF
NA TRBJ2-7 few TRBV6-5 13 TGTGCCAGCAGCCTTCGGGTGCCCCCAGAGCAGTACTTC CASSLRVPPEQYF
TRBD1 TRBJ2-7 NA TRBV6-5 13 TGTGCCAGCAGTTACTCGACAGGGCACGAGCAGTACTTC CASSYSTGHEQYF
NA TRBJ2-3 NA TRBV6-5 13 TGTGCCAGCAGGAGGACTAACACAGATACGCAGTATTTT CASRRTNTDTQYF
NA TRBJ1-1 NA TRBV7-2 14 TGTGCCAGCAGCTGGAAGGATGCAAGCACTGAAGCTTTCTTT CASSWKDASTEAFF
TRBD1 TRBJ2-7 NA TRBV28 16 TGTGCCAGCAGTCGAATCCTCGGCAGGGGGAATCACGAGCAGTACTTC CASSRILGRGNHEQYF
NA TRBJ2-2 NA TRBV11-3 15 TGTGCCAGCAGCTTGGGGGGCGCGAACACCGGGGAGCTGTTTTTT CASSLGGANTGELFF